The TCR beta chain described here comes from a study of response to subunit inactivated influenza vaccine. MiXCR, applied by TCRdb to the RT-PCR reads, yields one record per CDR3 protein. The sample contains approximately 530,000 distinct CDR3 sequences, roughly 13% of which appear only once. This clonotype has just a few counts. Antigen: not known. Study-wide results and caveats: Only a handful of new T cells, the authors suggested, are recruited with each seasonal influenza vaccination.

V gave up 1 base and J gave up 2 bases, with 19 bases separating them. In germline, CDR1 is MDHEN, CDR2 SYDVKM. There are 18 residues in the CDR3. The input for sequencing was PBMCs from blood, taken about 40 days after vaccination. This clonotype originated in a man aged 45 to 65 who received an inactivated influenza vaccine. The chain employs TRBV28 and TRBJ2-3; D may be TRBD2 (6 bases). CDR3 DNA sequence: TGTGCCAGCAGTTTATCCTTTGCGTACGGGGGAAACACAGATACGCAGTATTTT. It yields the protein CASSLSFAYGGNTDTQYF.